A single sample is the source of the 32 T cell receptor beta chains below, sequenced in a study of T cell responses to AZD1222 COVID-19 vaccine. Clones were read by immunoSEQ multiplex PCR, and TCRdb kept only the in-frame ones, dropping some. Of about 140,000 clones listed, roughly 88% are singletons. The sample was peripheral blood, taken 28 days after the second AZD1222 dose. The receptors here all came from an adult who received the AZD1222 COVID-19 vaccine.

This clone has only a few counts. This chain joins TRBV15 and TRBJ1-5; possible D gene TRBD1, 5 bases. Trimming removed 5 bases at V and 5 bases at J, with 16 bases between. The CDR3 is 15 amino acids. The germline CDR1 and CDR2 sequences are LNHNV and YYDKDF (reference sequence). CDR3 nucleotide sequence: TGTGCCACCAGCCGCCGGGGCAGGCTCGATCAGCCCCAGCATTTT. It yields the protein CATSRRGRLDQPQHF.

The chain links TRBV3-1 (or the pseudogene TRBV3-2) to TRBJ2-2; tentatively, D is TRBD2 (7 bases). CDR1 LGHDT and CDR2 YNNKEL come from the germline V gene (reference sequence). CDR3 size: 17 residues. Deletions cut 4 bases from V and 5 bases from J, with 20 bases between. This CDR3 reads CASSLNRGGTRTGELFF. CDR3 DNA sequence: TGTGCCAGCAGCCTCAACCGCGGGGGCACTCGGACCGGGGAGCTGTTTTTT.

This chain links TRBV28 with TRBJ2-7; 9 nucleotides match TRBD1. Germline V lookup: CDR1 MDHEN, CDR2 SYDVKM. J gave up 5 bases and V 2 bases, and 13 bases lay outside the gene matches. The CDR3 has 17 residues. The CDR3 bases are TGTGCCAGCAGTTTAGTGGCGAGCGGGACAGGGCTCAACGAGCAGTACTTC. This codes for CASSLVASGTGLNEQYF.

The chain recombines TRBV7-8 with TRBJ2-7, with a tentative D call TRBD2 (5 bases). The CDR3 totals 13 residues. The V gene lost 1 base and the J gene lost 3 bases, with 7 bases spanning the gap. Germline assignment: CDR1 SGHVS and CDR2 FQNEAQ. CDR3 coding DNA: TGTGCCAGCAGCTTAGAACTAGTCTACGAGCAGTACTTC. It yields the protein CASSLELVYEQYF.

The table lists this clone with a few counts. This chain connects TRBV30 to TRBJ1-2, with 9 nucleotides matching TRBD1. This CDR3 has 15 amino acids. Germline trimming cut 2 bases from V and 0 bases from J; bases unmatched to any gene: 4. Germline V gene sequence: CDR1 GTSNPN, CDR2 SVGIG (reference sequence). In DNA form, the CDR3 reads TGTGCCTGGAGTCTAGGGACAGGGACTAACTATGGCTACACCTTC. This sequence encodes CAWSLGTGTNYGYTF.

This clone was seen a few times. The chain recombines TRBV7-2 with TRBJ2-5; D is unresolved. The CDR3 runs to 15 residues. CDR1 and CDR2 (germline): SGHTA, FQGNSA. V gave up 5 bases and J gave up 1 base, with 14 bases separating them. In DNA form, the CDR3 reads TGTGCCAGCAGCCCTTCTACAGCCACCCAAGAGACCCAGTACTTC. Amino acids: CASSPSTATQETQYF.

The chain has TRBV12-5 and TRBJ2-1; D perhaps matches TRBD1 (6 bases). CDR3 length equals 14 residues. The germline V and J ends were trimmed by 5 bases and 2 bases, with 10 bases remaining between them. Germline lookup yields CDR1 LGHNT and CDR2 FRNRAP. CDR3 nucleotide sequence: TGTGCTAGTGGTGTTGGGGGCGCCTACAATGAGCAGTTCTTC. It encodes CASGVGGAYNEQFF.

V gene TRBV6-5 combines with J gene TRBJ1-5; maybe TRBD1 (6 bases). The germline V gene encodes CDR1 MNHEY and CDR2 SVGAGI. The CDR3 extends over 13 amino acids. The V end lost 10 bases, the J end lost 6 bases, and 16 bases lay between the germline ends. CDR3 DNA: TGTGCCACCCAGTTGGGGGCTGGTCAGCCCCAGCATTTT. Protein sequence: CATQLGAGQPQHF.

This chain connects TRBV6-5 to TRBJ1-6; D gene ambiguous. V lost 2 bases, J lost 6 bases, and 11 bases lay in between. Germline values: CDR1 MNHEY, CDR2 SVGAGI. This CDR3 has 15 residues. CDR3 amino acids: CASSYGGRTNSPLHF. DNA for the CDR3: TGTGCCAGCAGTTACGGAGGGCGGACTAATTCACCCCTCCACTTT.

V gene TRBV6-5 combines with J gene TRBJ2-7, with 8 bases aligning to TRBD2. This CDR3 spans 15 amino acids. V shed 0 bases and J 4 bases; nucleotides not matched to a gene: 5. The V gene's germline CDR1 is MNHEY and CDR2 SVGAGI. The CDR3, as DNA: TGTGCCAGCAGTTACTCGTCGCGGGGGGTTTACGAGCAGTACTTC. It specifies CASSYSSRGVYEQYF.

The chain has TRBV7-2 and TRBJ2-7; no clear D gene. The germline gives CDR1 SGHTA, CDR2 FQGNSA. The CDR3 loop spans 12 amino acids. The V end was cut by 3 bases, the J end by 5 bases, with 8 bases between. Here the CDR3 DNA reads TGTGCCAGCAGCTTTATTCAGGACGAGCAGTACTTC. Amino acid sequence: CASSFIQDEQYF.

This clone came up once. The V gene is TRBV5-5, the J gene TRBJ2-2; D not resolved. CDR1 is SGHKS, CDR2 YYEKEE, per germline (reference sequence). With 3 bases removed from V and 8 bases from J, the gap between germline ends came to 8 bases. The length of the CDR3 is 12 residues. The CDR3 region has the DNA TGTGCCAGCAGCTACCGGGCGGGGGAGCTGTTTTTT. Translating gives CASSYRAGELFF.

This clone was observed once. The CDR3 nucleotides read TGCGCCAGCAGCCAAGATCGACCCCGGACAGGGGTGAACTCACCCCTCCACTTT. This codes for CASSQDRPRTGVNSPLHF. V usage is TRBV4-3 and J usage is TRBJ1-6; 9 bases are shared with TRBD1. CDR3 length: 18 residues. V was clipped by 0 bases and J by 10 bases; unmatched bases: 13. Germline V lookup: CDR1 LGHNA, CDR2 YSLEER.

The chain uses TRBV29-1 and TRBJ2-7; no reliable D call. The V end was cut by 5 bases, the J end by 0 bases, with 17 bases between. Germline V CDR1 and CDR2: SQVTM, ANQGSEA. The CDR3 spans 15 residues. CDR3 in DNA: TGCAGCGTTTCAACTCCTCGATCAAGCTCCTACGAGCAGTACTTC. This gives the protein CSVSTPRSSSYEQYF.

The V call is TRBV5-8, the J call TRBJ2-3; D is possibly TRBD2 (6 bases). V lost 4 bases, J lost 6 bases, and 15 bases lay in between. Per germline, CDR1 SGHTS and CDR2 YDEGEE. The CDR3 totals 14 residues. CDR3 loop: CASSRGLFLDTQYF. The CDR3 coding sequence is TGTGCCAGCAGCCGGGGACTTTTCCTGGATACGCAGTATTTT.

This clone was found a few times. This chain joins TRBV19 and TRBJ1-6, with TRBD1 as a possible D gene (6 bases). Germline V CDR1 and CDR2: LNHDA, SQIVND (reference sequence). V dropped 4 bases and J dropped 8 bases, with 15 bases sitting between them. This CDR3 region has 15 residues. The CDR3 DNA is TGTGCCAGTAGTAACGAACAGGGAGGGCATTCACCCCTCCACTTT. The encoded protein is CASSNEQGGHSPLHF.

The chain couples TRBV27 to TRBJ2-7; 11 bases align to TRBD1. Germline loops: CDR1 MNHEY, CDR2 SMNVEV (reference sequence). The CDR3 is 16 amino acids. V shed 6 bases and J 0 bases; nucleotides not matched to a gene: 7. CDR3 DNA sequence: TGTGCCAGCAGAAGGGTCGGGACAGGGGGCTCCTACGAGCAGTACTTC. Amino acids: CASRRVGTGGSYEQYF.

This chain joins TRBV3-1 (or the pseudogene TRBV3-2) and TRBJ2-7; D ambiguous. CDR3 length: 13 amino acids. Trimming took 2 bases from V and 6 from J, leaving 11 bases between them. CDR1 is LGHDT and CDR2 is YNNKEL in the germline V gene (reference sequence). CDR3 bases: TGTGCCAGCAGCCAACCACCAGAGGTCGAGCAGTACTTC. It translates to CASSQPPEVEQYF.

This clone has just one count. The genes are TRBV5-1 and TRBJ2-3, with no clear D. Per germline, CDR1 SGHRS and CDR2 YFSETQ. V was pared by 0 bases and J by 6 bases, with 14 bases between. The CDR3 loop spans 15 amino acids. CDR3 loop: CASSLESKLVDTQYF. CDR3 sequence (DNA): TGCGCCAGCAGCTTGGAGAGCAAGCTGGTGGATACGCAGTATTTT. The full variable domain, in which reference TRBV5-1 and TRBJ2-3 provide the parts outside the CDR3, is KAGVTQTPRYLIKTRGQQVTLSCSPISGHRSVSWYQQTPGQGLQFLFEYFSETQRNKGNFPGRFSGRQFSNSRSEMNVSTLELGDSALYLCASSLESKLVDTQYFGPGTRLTVL.

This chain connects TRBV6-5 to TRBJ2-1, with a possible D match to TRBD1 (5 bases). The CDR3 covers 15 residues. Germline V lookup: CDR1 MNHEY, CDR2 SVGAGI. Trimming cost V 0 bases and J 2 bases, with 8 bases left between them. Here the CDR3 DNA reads TGTGCCAGCAGTTACTCGCAGGGAACCTACAATGAGCAGTTCTTC. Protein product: CASSYSQGTYNEQFF.

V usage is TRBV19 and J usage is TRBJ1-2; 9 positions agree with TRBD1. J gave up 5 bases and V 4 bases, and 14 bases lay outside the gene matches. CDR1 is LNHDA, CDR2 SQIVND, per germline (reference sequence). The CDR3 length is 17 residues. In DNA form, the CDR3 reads TGTGCCAGTAGTACCCAACTGGCAGGACAGGGGTTGTATGGCTACACCTTC. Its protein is CASSTQLAGQGLYGYTF.

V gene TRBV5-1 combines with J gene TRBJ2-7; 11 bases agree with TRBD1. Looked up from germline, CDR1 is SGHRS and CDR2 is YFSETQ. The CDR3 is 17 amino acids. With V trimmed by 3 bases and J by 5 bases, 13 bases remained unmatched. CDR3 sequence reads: CASSSPGQGAIWDEQYF. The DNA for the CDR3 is TGCGCCAGCAGCTCACCTGGACAGGGGGCTATTTGGGACGAGCAGTACTTC. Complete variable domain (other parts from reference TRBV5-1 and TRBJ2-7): KAGVTQTPRYLIKTRGQQVTLSCSPISGHRSVSWYQQTPGQGLQFLFEYFSETQRNKGNFPGRFSGRQFSNSRSEMNVSTLELGDSALYLCASSSPGQGAIWDEQYFGPGTRLTVT.

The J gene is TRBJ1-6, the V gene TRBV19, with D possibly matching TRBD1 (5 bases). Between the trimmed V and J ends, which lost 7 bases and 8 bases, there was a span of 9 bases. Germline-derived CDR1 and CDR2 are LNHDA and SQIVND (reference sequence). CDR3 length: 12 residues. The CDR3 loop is CASTSGHSPLHF. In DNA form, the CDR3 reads TGTGCCAGTACCTCGGGGCATTCACCCCTCCACTTT. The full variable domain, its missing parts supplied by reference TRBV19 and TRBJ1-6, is DGGITQSPKYLFRKEGQNVTLSCEQNLNHDAMYWYRQDPGQGLRLIYYSQIVNDFQKGDIAEGYSVSREKKESFPLTVTSAQKNPTAFYLCASTSGHSPLHFGNGTRLTVT.

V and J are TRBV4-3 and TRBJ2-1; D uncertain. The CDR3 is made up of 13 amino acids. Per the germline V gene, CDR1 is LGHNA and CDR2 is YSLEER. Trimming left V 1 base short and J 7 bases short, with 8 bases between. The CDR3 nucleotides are TGCGCCAGCAGCCAAGTAGGTGGGAATGAGCAGTTCTTC. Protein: CASSQVGGNEQFF.

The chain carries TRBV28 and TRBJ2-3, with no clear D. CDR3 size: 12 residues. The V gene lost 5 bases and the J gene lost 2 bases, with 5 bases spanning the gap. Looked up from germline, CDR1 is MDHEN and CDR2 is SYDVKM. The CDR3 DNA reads TGTGCCAGCAGTCGAAACACAGATACGCAGTATTTT. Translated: CASSRNTDTQYF. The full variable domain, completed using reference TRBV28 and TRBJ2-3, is DVKVTQSSRYLVKRTGEKVFLECVQDMDHENMFWYRQDPGLGLRLIYFSYDVKMKEKGDIPEGYSVSREKKERFSLILESASTNQTSMYLCASSRNTDTQYFGPGTRLTVL.

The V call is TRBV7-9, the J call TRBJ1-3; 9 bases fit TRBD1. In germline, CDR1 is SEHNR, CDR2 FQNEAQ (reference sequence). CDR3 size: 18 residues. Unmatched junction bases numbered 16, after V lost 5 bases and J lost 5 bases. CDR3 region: CASSMPGQGSSLRNTIYF. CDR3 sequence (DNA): TGTGCCAGCAGCATGCCGGGACAGGGATCCTCACTGCGAAACACCATATATTTT. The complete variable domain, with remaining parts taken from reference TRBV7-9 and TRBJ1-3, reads DTGVSQNPRHKITKRGQNVTFRCDPISEHNRLYWYRQTLGQGPEFLTYFQNEAQLEKSRLLSDRFSAERPKGSFSTLEIQRTEQGDSAMYLCASSMPGQGSSLRNTIYFGEGSWLTVV.

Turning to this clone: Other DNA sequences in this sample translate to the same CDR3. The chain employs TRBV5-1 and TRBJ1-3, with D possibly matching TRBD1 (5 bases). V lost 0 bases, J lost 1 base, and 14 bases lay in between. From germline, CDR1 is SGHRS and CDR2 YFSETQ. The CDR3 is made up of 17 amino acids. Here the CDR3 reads CASSLEGQGFSGNTIYF. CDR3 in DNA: TGCGCCAGCAGCTTGGAAGGGCAGGGTTTTTCTGGAAACACCATATATTTT.

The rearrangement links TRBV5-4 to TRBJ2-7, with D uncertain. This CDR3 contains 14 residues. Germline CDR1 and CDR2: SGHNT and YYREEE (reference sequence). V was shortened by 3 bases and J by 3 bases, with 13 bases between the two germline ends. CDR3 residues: CASSSVDAGYEQYF. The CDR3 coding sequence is TGTGCCAGCAGCTCCGTCGACGCTGGCTACGAGCAGTACTTC.

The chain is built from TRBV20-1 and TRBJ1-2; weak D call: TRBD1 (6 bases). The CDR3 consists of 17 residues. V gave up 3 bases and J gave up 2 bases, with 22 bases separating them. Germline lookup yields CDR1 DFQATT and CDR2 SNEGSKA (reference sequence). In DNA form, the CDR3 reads TGCAGTGCTAGTTCCCCCGGGACACCGGGTAGGAACTATGGCTACACCTTC. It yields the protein CSASSPGTPGRNYGYTF.

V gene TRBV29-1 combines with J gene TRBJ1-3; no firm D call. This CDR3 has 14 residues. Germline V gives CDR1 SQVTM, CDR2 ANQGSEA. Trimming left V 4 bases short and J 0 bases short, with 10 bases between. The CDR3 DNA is TGCAGCGTTGCGCCCAGGAACTCTGGAAACACCATATATTTT. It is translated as CSVAPRNSGNTIYF.

The CDR3 sequence is CAIRNHRGGSHEQYF. DNA of the CDR3: TGTGCCATCAGGAACCACAGGGGAGGGTCTCACGAGCAGTACTTC. The chain recombines TRBV10-3 with TRBJ2-7; D may correspond to TRBD1 or TRBD2 (7 bases each). V dropped 6 bases and J dropped 5 bases, with 20 bases sitting between them. CDR1 is ENHRY and CDR2 is SYGVKD in the germline V gene. This CDR3 region has 15 residues.

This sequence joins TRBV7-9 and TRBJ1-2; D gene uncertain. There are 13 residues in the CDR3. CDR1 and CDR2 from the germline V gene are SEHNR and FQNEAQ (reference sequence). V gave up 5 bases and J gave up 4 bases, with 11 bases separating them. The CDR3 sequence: CASSRDNLYGYTF. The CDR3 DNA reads TGTGCCAGCAGCCGTGATAACCTCTATGGCTACACCTTC.